This T cell receptor (beta chain) was sequenced in a study of regulatory T cells in long-lasting Graves disease. Study-wide findings and caveats: Gene preferences differed: TRBV28, TRBJ1-2, TRBJ2-5 in persistent cases. Results may be inaccurate due to the small sample size. Tissue studied was limited to peripheral blood, excluding thyroid tissue.

For this clonotype: Its antigen remains unidentified. This may be a read error, as it is one base from a much larger clone. The CDR3 ends on some other residue instead of the conserved phenylalanine or tryptophan, so this is likely a read error.

Time point meaning: newly diagnosed GD, antithyroid drugs for less than 3 months. Scientists built the TCR library using RNA that was extracted from PBMCs. An endocrinology unit in Xi'an, China, supplied the patients. Both iRepertoire HTBI primers and Arm-PCR of CDR3 regions were used to build the TCR beta libraries. TCRdb used MiXCR to reprocess the multiplex PCR reads, holding one entry per CDR3 protein. The top ten hold less than 40% of the sample, which has hundreds of thousands of distinct CDR3 sequences, approximately 20% seen once. Germline CDR1 SNHLY, CDR2 FYNNEI. CDR3 length equals 16 residues. V was trimmed by 6 bases and J by 2 bases, leaving 17 bases between them.

V gene TRBV2 combines with J gene TRBJ2-1; tentative D call: TRBD2 (6 bases). The source of this sequence is a female donor with Graves disease. Here the sequenced sample was peripheral blood mononuclear cells (PBMCs), taken at new diagnosis, from a patient treated with antithyroid drugs. CDR3 in DNA: TGTGCCAGCAGCCAAGATGGGGACTCGACCTACAATGAGCAGTTCTCC. Its translation: CASSQDGDSTYNEQFS.